Sequencing of this T cell receptor beta chain was carried out in a study of cytomegalovirus exposure and HLA in healthy donors. The study's findings and limits: In an earlier analysis, about 87% or about 30%: the productive usage of most TCR beta V segments.

Notes on this clone: The antigen remains undetermined.

Vbeta (60) and Jbeta (13) primers were used in the PCR. Using immunoSEQ multiplex PCR, the repertoire was profiled, and TCRdb retains in-frame clones only, with some absent. The repertoire holds 75,000 to 100,000 clones, with about four fifths as singletons. The specimen was PBMCs. The TCR originated in a female donor in good health and CMV-seropositive.

The CDR3 sequence: CALNGGGSGIAEAFF. The CDR3, as DNA: TGTGCCCTCAACGGGGGAGGGTCAGGGATTGCTGAAGCTTTCTTT. V is TRBV6-6 and J is TRBJ1-1, with a tentative D call TRBD1 (5 bases). Trimming took off 11 bases at V and 6 bases at J, with 25 bases between the two ends. The CDR3 is 15 residues long. Per germline, CDR1 MNHNY and CDR2 SVGAGI (reference sequence).